A selection of T cell receptor beta chains follows, all from one sample in a study of response to subunit inactivated influenza vaccine. TCRdb ran MiXCR on the RT-PCR reads and lists one entry per CDR3 protein. The repertoire consists of about 190,000 distinct CDR3 sequences, with approximately 15% occurring once and the leading ten covering about a quarter. The sequenced sample was CD8+ T cells sorted from PBMCs, obtained less than 6 days after vaccination. The receptor source for this set is a man between 50 and 59 years old who received an inactivated influenza vaccine. The CDR3 runs from the conserved cysteine through the conserved F or W. Fields, in order: J gene, V gene, D gene, clone size, CDR3 DNA, CDR3 protein. D genes are given only for firm matches. The listing skips clone size in some rows; elsewhere it reads once, few, many or a size class.

J gene: TRBJ2-3; V gene: TRBV7-8; D gene: -; clone size: few; CDR3 DNA: TGTGCCAGCAGCTTAGTTGGGGTTAGCACAGATACGCAGTATTTT; CDR3 protein: CASSLVGVSTDTQYF
J gene: TRBJ2-5; V gene: TRBV11-1; D gene: TRBD2; clone size: -; CDR3 DNA: TGTGCCAGCAGCTTACGACAGGGGACTAGCGGGAGTCGAGAGACCCAGTACTTC; CDR3 protein: CASSLRQGTSGSRETQYF
J gene: TRBJ2-7; V gene: TRBV2; D gene: -; clone size: -; CDR3 DNA: TGTGCCAGCAGCGATGTGGAGACGGCCTCCTACGAGCAGTACTTC; CDR3 protein: CASSDVETASYEQYF
J gene: TRBJ2-1; V gene: TRBV7-9; D gene: -; clone size: few; CDR3 DNA: TGTGCCAGCAGCCATCAGGGAGGCTACTACAATGAGCAGTTCTTC; CDR3 protein: CASSHQGGYYNEQFF
J gene: TRBJ1-2; V gene: TRBV4-3; D gene: -; clone size: -; CDR3 DNA: TGCGCCAGCAGCCGCTCGAGGAGCACCTCTAACTATGGCTACACCTTC; CDR3 protein: CASSRSRSTSNYGYTF
J gene: TRBJ1-2; V gene: TRBV5-1; D gene: -; clone size: -; CDR3 DNA: TGCGCCAGCAGCTTGGGAAACCTGGACACTAGGGATGGCTACACCTTC; CDR3 protein: CASSLGNLDTRDGYTF
J gene: TRBJ2-3; V gene: TRBV15; D gene: TRBD2; clone size: few; CDR3 DNA: TGTGCCACCAGCAGAGAGACTAGCGGATGGACAGATACGCAGTATTTT; CDR3 protein: CATSRETSGWTDTQYF
J gene: TRBJ2-5; V gene: TRBV4-3; D gene: -; clone size: -; CDR3 DNA: TGCGCCAGCAGCCAGGGGGCAGTCCGGGGGTACCAAGAGACCCAGTACTTC; CDR3 protein: CASSQGAVRGYQETQYF
J gene: TRBJ2-4; V gene: TRBV5-1; D gene: TRBD1; clone size: many; CDR3 DNA: TGCGCCAGCAGCCCGGGGACAGGCTTAGCCAAAAACATTCAGTACTTC; CDR3 protein: CASSPGTGLAKNIQYF
J gene: TRBJ2-7; V gene: TRBV10-3; D gene: -; clone size: many; CDR3 DNA: TGTGCCATCAGTCGCCAGAATTACGAGCAGTACTTC; CDR3 protein: CAISRQNYEQYF
J gene: TRBJ2-7; V gene: TRBV10-3; D gene: -; clone size: many; CDR3 DNA: TGTGCCATCAGTGAGTCGTGGCGCGAGCAGTACTTC; CDR3 protein: CAISESWREQYF
J gene: TRBJ1-1; V gene: TRBV28; D gene: TRBD1; clone size: -; CDR3 DNA: TGTGCCAGCAGCCCAAGGACAGGACGGGCGAACACTGAAGCTTTCTTT; CDR3 protein: CASSPRTGRANTEAFF
J gene: TRBJ2-1; V gene: TRBV28; D gene: TRBD1; clone size: -; CDR3 DNA: TGTGCCAGCAGTTTATTCCGGACAGGGGGTAATGAGCAGTTCTTC; CDR3 protein: CASSLFRTGGNEQFF
J gene: TRBJ1-2; V gene: TRBV6-6; D gene: -; clone size: few; CDR3 DNA: TGTGCCAGCAGGTACCTCTATGGCTACACCTTC; CDR3 protein: CASRYLYGYTF
J gene: TRBJ2-1; V gene: TRBV15; D gene: -; clone size: -; CDR3 DNA: TGTGCCACCAGCAGAGAGAACGATGAGCAGTTCTTC; CDR3 protein: CATSRENDEQFF
J gene: TRBJ2-3; V gene: TRBV7-2; D gene: -; clone size: -; CDR3 DNA: TGTGCCAGCAGCTTAAGTCTGGGCCCGGATACGCAGTATTTT; CDR3 protein: CASSLSLGPDTQYF
J gene: TRBJ1-1; V gene: TRBV4-3; D gene: -; clone size: few; CDR3 DNA: TGCGCCAGCAGCCTAGACTGGTACACTGAAGCTTTCTTT; CDR3 protein: CASSLDWYTEAFF